This TCR beta chain was documented in a study of blood T cell repertoires in COVID-19 (dated by TCRdb to 2020 to 2022). Describing the broader study: Samples from collaborators originated in the United States, Italy and Spain and spanned both the acute and convalescent phases of COVID-19. Deeply sampled blood TCRbeta repertoires from subjects exposed to, actively infected with, or recovered from COVID-19 were included in the dataset. Where HLA class I and class II types were available, the types were taken from metadata supplied by the sample provider, not from assay-based typing. The material from the prospective study consisted of cDNA or gDNA derived from T cells, B-cell-depleted T cells, or PBMCs. Samples were obtained from the ongoing ImmuneRACE study (first 160 participants) and from about 1,300 subjects provided by 6 global collaborators. The repertoires were made available in a free public database intended to serve as a resource for research on the immune response to SARS-CoV-2. Sample metadata almost always included a de-identified subject ID, COVID-19 status, age in years and sex.

As to this clone: What antigen it recognizes has not been identified. One base away there is no much larger clone; base qualities are not given.

The research as a whole found: Clinical and demographic metadata were provided uncurated, with the amount varying by source and participant.

TCRbeta CDR3 regions were amplified from genomic DNA by means of the immunoSEQ Assay, a bias-controlled multiplex PCR. As for the authors' bioinformatics: Within the assay, amplification of reference gene primers was used to estimate how many nucleated cells each sample contained. To quantify the absolute abundance of each unique TCRbeta CDR3 rearrangement, sequence reads were collapsed and filtered. For each sample, productive Simpson clonality was calculated as the square root of Simpson's diversity index across productive rearrangements. The source is immuneACCESS, and TCRdb retained only in-frame sequences with V and J called. Part of the clones is not carried over; for the studies checked, unresolved V genes explain less than half of this, and the remainder is unexplained. From that table come the V and J calls and clone size; the DNA was used to work out D and trimming. The sample table records roughly 300,000 clones; around 90% of these occur just once. Roughly 1.1% of the sample lies in the top ten.

Participants in the prospective study were aged about 18 to 100 years, lived in 20 to 25 United States geographic areas, and enrolled through a virtual design. To assign participants to cohorts, the prospective study relied on clinical history that participants themselves reported in a screening survey and a study questionnaire. ImmuneRACE Cohort 3 recovered participants were defined by two consecutive negative NP/OP PCR tests, healthcare professional clearance, or symptom resolution. Each participant in the prospective study had whole blood, serum and a nasopharyngeal or oropharyngeal swab collected by mobile phlebotomists. Additional blood draws and questionnaires over an approximately 2-month period could optionally be provided by prospective study participants. Prospective study blood samples were shipped either frozen or at room temperature before DNA extraction. This clonotype was sampled from a woman under 40 who had recovered from COVID-19. Sequenced input: PBMCs or T cells enriched from blood (not recorded which).

The CDR3 amino acid sequence is: CASSESHSTSNQPQHF. The DNA sequence reads TGTGCCAGCAGTGAATCTCACAGTACCAGCAATCAGCCCCAGCATTTT. The chain couples TRBV2 to TRBJ1-5; no D segment can be confidently identified. The CDR3 contains 16 residues, cysteine and phenylalanine counted. Of all the DNA, just the CDR3 is kept, 48 bases in frame from base 1. V loses 2 bases of germline sequence and J loses 1 base, and the interval between the two ends is 12 bases. From the germline V gene, CDR1 is SNHLY and CDR2 is FYNNEI.